A selection of T cell receptor beta chains follows, all from one sample in a study of cytomegalovirus exposure and HLA in healthy donors. Generated by immunoSEQ multiplex PCR, the TCRdb table keeps only in-frame clones and is missing some. Altogether 100,000 to 150,000 clones are present, roughly 80% being singletons, with the ten largest covering around 3.7%. Material for sequencing was PBMCs. These receptors originate from a man aged 30 to 45 in good health and CMV-seronegative. CDR3s include the opening cysteine and the closing phenylalanine or tryptophan. D genes are given only for firm matches. Clone size is shown for a subset of rows, as once, few, many or a class of expanded clone.

TRBJ2-3,NA,TRBD2,TRBV9,TGTGCCAGCAGCGTAGTGGACAGGAGCCAGACTAGCGGGAGACGAGATACGCAGTATTTT,CASSVVDRSQTSGRRDTQYF
TRBJ2-7,NA,TRBD1,TRBV19,TGTGCCAGTAGTATGGGACAGGGATCCGAGCAGTACTTC,CASSMGQGSEQYF
TRBJ2-3,NA,TRBD2,TRBV30,TGTGCCTGGACCCCGGGACTAACGCAGTATTTT,CAWTPGLTQYF
TRBJ2-7,NA,TRBD2,TRBV28,TGTGCCAGCAGTCCCCCCCAAGCGGGAGCTTTACTCTCCTACGAGCAGTACTTC,CASSPPQAGALLSYEQYF
TRBJ2-7,NA,NA,TRBV27,TGTGCCAGCAGTCCCCGGTTGGGGGGTGACTACGAGCAGTACTTC,CASSPRLGGDYEQYF
TRBJ2-7,NA,TRBD1,TRBV6-5,TGTGCCAGCAGTTATACAGGGGGCCGCGGGCCCGAGCAGTACTTC,CASSYTGGRGPEQYF
TRBJ2-5,NA,TRBD2,TRBV18,TGTGCCAGCTCACGATCAGAACCGGGACTAGCAGGATTAGGGGAGACCCAGTACTTC,CASSRSEPGLAGLGETQYF
TRBJ1-6,NA,NA,TRBV11-2,TGTGCCAGCAGCTTAGTTACAGACCTTTCACCCCTCCACTTT,CASSLVTDLSPLHF
TRBJ2-3,few,NA,TRBV10-2,TGCGCCAGCAGTGAGGTGACTAGGGTCGCGGATACGCAGTATTTT,CASSEVTRVADTQYF
TRBJ2-4,NA,NA,TRBV2,TGTGCCAGCAGTGGAACTTATAACATTCAGTACTTC,CASSGTYNIQYF
TRBJ2-3,once,TRBD2,TRBV25-1,TGTGCCAGCAGTGACCGCCTAGCGGGGGGACCAGATACGCAGTATTTT,CASSDRLAGGPDTQYF
TRBJ1-1,few,TRBD1,TRBV5-1,TGCGCCAGCAGCCTATTTCAGGGGGCGCCCACTGAAGCTTTCTTT,CASSLFQGAPTEAFF
TRBJ1-2,NA,NA,TRBV28,TGTGCCAGCAGTTGGGGGGGAAACCTATATGGCTACACCTTC,CASSWGGNLYGYTF
TRBJ1-2,once,NA,TRBV6-5,TGTGCCAGCAGTCCCAGGGGATTCGACTATGGCTACACCTTC,CASSPRGFDYGYTF
TRBJ2-1,NA,NA,TRBV11-2,TGTGCCAGCAGCATACAGGGATATGAGCAGTTCTTC,CASSIQGYEQFF
TRBJ2-7,once,TRBD1,TRBV7-8,TGTGCCAGCAGCTTAGAACAGGGGGCCTGGGGGGAGCAGTACTTC,CASSLEQGAWGEQYF
TRBJ1-6,NA,TRBD1,TRBV7-9,TGTGCCAGCAGCTTAATTGGACAGGGGAATTCACCCCTCCACTTT,CASSLIGQGNSPLHF
TRBJ1-1,NA,TRBD1,TRBV18,TGTGCCAGCTCACCACTCATCCTGACAGGGTTGAACACTGAAGCTTTCTTT,CASSPLILTGLNTEAFF
TRBJ1-5,NA,NA,TRBV6-1,TGTGCCAGCAGTGATAATCCCCGTTATAGCAATCAGCCCCAGCATTTT,CASSDNPRYSNQPQHF
TRBJ1-1,NA,NA,TRBV15,TGTGCCACCAGTTTAAACACTGAAGCTTTCTTT,CATSLNTEAFF
TRBJ2-2,NA,TRBD2,TRBV6-4,TGTGCCAGCAGTGACCTAGCGGAGGGCACCGGGGAGCTGTTTTTT,CASSDLAEGTGELFF
TRBJ1-1,NA,NA,TRBV19,TGTGCCAGTAGTATAGCGCTGGGGGCTAGGAAGATTGACACTGAAGCTTTCTTT,CASSIALGARKIDTEAFF
TRBJ2-7,NA,NA,TRBV30,TGTGCCTGCCCGACAGATAACTACGAGCAGTACTTC,CACPTDNYEQYF
TRBJ2-7,once,TRBD2,TRBV19,TGTGCCAGTAGTACGACTAGCGGCTACGAGCAGTACTTC,CASSTTSGYEQYF
TRBJ1-1,NA,TRBD1,TRBV10-1,TGCGCCAGCAGCGAAACTTGGGGGACAGGGAACACTGAAGCTTTCTTT,CASSETWGTGNTEAFF
TRBJ1-3,NA,TRBD1,TRBV7-8,TGTGCCAGCAGCCCACGGACAGGGTCTGGAAACACCATATATTTT,CASSPRTGSGNTIYF
TRBJ1-5,NA,NA,TRBV29-1,TGCAGCGTCCCCGGGTCGACTAGCAATCAGCCCCAGCATTTT,CSVPGSTSNQPQHF
TRBJ1-5,few,TRBD1,TRBV5-6,TGTGCCAGCAGCGAGGGACAGAGAAATCAGCCCCAGCATTTT,CASSEGQRNQPQHF
TRBJ2-2,NA,NA,TRBV27,TGTGCCAGCAGTTTAACCCCGCCGAGAGCGAACACCGGGGAGCTGTTTTTT,CASSLTPPRANTGELFF
TRBJ1-1,NA,NA,TRBV6-5,TGTGCCAGCAGCGCCGGAGGAGGGAGGTCCACTGAAGCTTTCTTT,CASSAGGGRSTEAFF
TRBJ1-2,few,TRBD1,TRBV28,TGTGCCAGCAGTGTCCCGGGGACAGGGCTGGATGGCTACACCTTC,CASSVPGTGLDGYTF
TRBJ1-2,NA,TRBD1,TRBV10-3,TGTGCCATCAGTGTTCAGCGGCAGGGGGCGTATGGCTACACCTTC,CAISVQRQGAYGYTF
TRBJ2-3,NA,TRBD2,TRBV28,TGTGCCAGCGGACTAGCGGGAGGGCTAGGAGATACGCAGTATTTT,CASGLAGGLGDTQYF
TRBJ2-7,NA,NA,TRBV28,TGTGCCAGCAGTGTCGGGGTCCCCTCCACCTACGAGCAGTACTTC,CASSVGVPSTYEQYF
TRBJ2-2,NA,NA,TRBV6-1,TGTGCCAGCGGCAAACACCTGATGAACACCGGGGAGCTGTTTTTT,CASGKHLMNTGELFF
TRBJ1-2,NA,NA,TRBV10-3,TGTGCCATCAGTGAGACAGGTTACCCTAGCGCTAACTATGGCTACACCTTC,CAISETGYPSANYGYTF
TRBJ1-3,NA,NA,TRBV13,TGTGCCAGCAGCGCTACCGGGGGGTTCCCTGGAAACACCATATATTTT,CASSATGGFPGNTIYF
TRBJ1-1,NA,NA,TRBV28,TGTGCCAGCAGCCTGTGGGGACACCTGAACACTGAAGCTTTCTTT,CASSLWGHLNTEAFF
TRBJ1-3,NA,TRBD1,TRBV30,TGTGCCTGGAGTGTACAGGGGTCTGGAAACACCATATATTTT,CAWSVQGSGNTIYF
TRBJ2-3,NA,TRBD2,TRBV11-2,TGTGCCAGCACTCCGGGGCGGGGAGGGCCAGATACGCAGTATTTT,CASTPGRGGPDTQYF